This passage covers 14 T cell receptor beta chains from one sample sequenced in a study of PD-L1 blockade in urothelial cancer. Only in-frame clones appear in the TCRdb table, and some are missing; sequencing was by immunoSEQ multiplex PCR. The repertoire holds approximately 110,000 clones, around 85% seen once, with about 2.3% in the top ten. The sequencing used PBMCs, collected around atezolizumab (anti-PD-L1) treatment. These receptors were obtained from a man aged 45-65 years with urothelial cancer.

The J gene is TRBJ2-1, the V gene TRBV28; 9 bases are shared with TRBD2. The CDR3 runs 18 residues. Trimming at V came to 7 bases and at J to 0 bases, leaving 13 bases not matched to a gene. Germline V gene data show CDR1 as MDHEN and CDR2 as SYDVKM. The CDR3 DNA reads TGTGCCAGCAAGTTGGGGCTAGCGGGGTTACTCTCCTACAATGAGCAGTTCTTC. This encodes CASKLGLAGLLSYNEQFF.

This rearrangement joins TRBV29-1 to TRBJ1-3; TRBD1 aligns across 8 bases. The CDR3 has 12 amino acids. J gave up 2 bases and V 6 bases, and 0 bases lay outside the gene matches. Germline V gives CDR1 SQVTM, CDR2 ANQGSEA. Here the CDR3 reads CSVGQAGNTIYF. DNA for the CDR3: TGCAGCGTGGGACAGGCTGGAAACACCATATATTTT.

The chain employs TRBV19 and TRBJ2-3; TRBD2 is a possible D gene (5 bases). With 5 bases removed from V and 6 bases from J, the gap between germline ends came to 9 bases. CDR3 length equals 12 residues. Looked up from germline, CDR1 is LNHDA and CDR2 is SQIVND (reference sequence). The chain's CDR3 is CASSLRADTQYF. CDR3 coding DNA: TGTGCCAGTAGTCTGCGGGCGGATACGCAGTATTTT.

The chain combines TRBV5-1 with TRBJ2-7, with 9 positions matching TRBD1. CDR3 length: 15 amino acids. Trimming cost V 0 bases and J 5 bases; bases outside gene matches: 6. Germline V CDR1 and CDR2: SGHRS, YFSETQ. CDR3 amino acids: CASSLAKDRGHEQYF. CDR3 DNA sequence: TGCGCCAGCAGCTTGGCAAAGGACAGGGGCCACGAGCAGTACTTC.

This chain connects TRBV5-1 to TRBJ2-1, with D maybe TRBD2 (6 bases). Looked up from germline, CDR1 is SGHRS and CDR2 is YFSETQ. With 4 bases removed from V and 8 bases from J, the gap between germline ends came to 22 bases. CDR3 length equals 16 residues. CDR3 residues: CASSATLAGLTDEQFF. CDR3 coding DNA: TGCGCCAGCAGCGCAACACTAGCTGGACTTACGGATGAGCAGTTCTTC.

The V gene is TRBV5-1, the J gene TRBJ2-6, with 11 bases fitting TRBD2. Germline assignment: CDR1 SGHRS and CDR2 YFSETQ. This CDR3 has 18 residues. V shed 4 bases, J shed 0 bases, and the junction held 6 bases outside the gene matches. CDR3 protein: CASSKGTSGFSGANVLTF. The CDR3 nucleotides read TGCGCCAGCAGCAAAGGGACTAGCGGATTCTCTGGGGCCAACGTCCTGACTTTC.

This chain uses TRBV5-4 with TRBJ1-2, with 9 nucleotides matching TRBD1. Trimming cost V 4 bases and J 4 bases; bases outside gene matches: 11. The CDR3 runs 16 residues. Germline CDR1 and CDR2: SGHNT and YYREEE (reference sequence). The CDR3 DNA sequence: TGTGCCAGCAGCATGGGTGGGGGACAGGGCGCCTATGGCTACACCTTC. Translating gives CASSMGGGQGAYGYTF.

In nucleotides, the CDR3 is TGTGCCAGCAAGCTAGCGGGAGGGCCCGAGCAGTACTTC. Translation gives CASKLAGGPEQYF. The rearrangement uses TRBV28 and TRBJ2-7, with 12 bases lining up with TRBD2. Unmatched junction bases numbered 4, after V lost 7 bases and J lost 6 bases. This CDR3 is built from 13 residues. Germline V gives CDR1 MDHEN, CDR2 SYDVKM.

V usage is TRBV11-2 and J usage is TRBJ1-4; D is possibly TRBD1 (5 bases). Germline loops: CDR1 SGHAT, CDR2 FQNNGV. V lost 1 base, J lost 5 bases, and 14 bases lay in between. This CDR3 comprises 16 residues. The CDR3, as DNA: TGTGCCAGCAGCTTAGGGGGCCTCCCGGGCAATGAAAAACTGTTTTTT. It encodes CASSLGGLPGNEKLFF.

The CDR3 DNA sequence: TGTGCCACCGGGTCCGGACAGGGGGGAAACACCGGGGAGCTGTTTTTT. As protein: CATGSGQGGNTGELFF. This rearrangement joins TRBV15 to TRBJ2-2; TRBD1 matches 10 bases. Germline trimming cut 8 bases from V and 2 bases from J; bases unmatched to any gene: 8. The germline CDR1 and CDR2 sequences are LNHNV and YYDKDF (reference sequence). The length of the CDR3 is 16 residues.

The rearrangement joins TRBV28 to TRBJ2-5; D might be TRBD1 (5 bases). This CDR3 has 14 residues. V was shortened by 6 bases and J by 1 base, with 12 bases between the two germline ends. The germline V gene has CDR1 MDHEN and CDR2 SYDVKM. The CDR3 protein is CASSFTGTQETQYF. CDR3 bases: TGTGCCAGCAGCTTTACAGGAACCCAAGAGACCCAGTACTTC.

The chain couples TRBV15 to TRBJ2-1; D unclear. Germline V lookup: CDR1 LNHNV, CDR2 YYDKDF (reference sequence). The CDR3 is 15 residues long. Trimming left V 1 base short and J 6 bases short, with 13 bases between. CDR3 protein: CATSRVNLLGNEQFF. The CDR3 DNA reads TGTGCCACCAGCAGAGTTAACCTACTCGGCAATGAGCAGTTCTTC.

The V call is TRBV11-2, the J call TRBJ2-2, with TRBD2 matching over 7 bases. The CDR3 runs 17 residues. CDR1 SGHAT and CDR2 FQNNGV come from the germline V gene. V shed 5 bases, J shed 0 bases, and the junction held 9 bases outside the gene matches. The CDR3: CASSARLAGSNTGELFF. As DNA, the CDR3 is TGTGCCAGCAGCGCGCGACTAGCCGGATCGAACACCGGGGAGCTGTTTTTT. Variable domain in full (rest from reference TRBV11-2 and TRBJ2-2): EAGVAQSPRYKIIEKRQSVAFWCNPISGHATLYWYQQILGQGPKLLIQFQNNGVVDDSQLPKDRFSAERLKGVDSTLKIQPAKLEDSAVYLCASSARLAGSNTGELFFGEGSRLTVL.

This chain links TRBV18 with TRBJ2-7; D gene uncertain. Germline loops: CDR1 KGHSH, CDR2 LQKENI. The length of the CDR3 is 13 residues. Trimming cost V 0 bases and J 1 base, with 4 bases left between them. The CDR3 DNA sequence: TGTGCCAGCTCACCACCTGTATCCTACGAGCAGTACTTC. It translates to CASSPPVSYEQYF.